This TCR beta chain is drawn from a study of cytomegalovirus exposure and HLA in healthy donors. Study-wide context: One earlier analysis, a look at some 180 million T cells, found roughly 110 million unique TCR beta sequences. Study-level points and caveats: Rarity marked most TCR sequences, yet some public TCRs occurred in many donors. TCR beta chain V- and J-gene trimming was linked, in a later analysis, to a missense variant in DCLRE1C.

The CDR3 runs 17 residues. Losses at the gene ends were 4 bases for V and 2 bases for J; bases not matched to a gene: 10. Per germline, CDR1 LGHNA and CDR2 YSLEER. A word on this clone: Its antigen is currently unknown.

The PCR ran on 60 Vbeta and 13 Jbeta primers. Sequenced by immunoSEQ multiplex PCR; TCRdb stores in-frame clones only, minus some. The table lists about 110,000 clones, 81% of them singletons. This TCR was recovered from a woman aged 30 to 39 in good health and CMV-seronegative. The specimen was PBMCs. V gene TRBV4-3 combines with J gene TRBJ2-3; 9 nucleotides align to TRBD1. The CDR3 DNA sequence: TGCGCCAGCAGCCCAGTCCTAGGACAGGGGATCACAGATACGCAGTATTTT. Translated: CASSPVLGQGITDTQYF.